Shown below are 28 T cell receptor beta chains from a single sample sequenced in a study of CD8 T cells in ankylosing spondylitis. General observations from the study: What appeared characteristic of ankylosing spondylitis blood was a TCR beta motif of seven to nine highly homologous variants.

For these TCRs, the target antigens are not known. A single record per CDR3 protein comes from TCRdb applying MiXCR to the 5' RACE reads. Here the sample spans roughly 490,000 distinct CDR3 sequences, roughly 5.2% being singletons. Sequencing input: blood, either unsorted or a sorted T cell fraction (not recorded which). These receptors came from a male donor with ankylosing spondylitis.

The table lists this clonotype with many counts. The V and J genes are TRBV27 and TRBJ1-4, with 8 bases fitting TRBD1. Unmatched junction bases numbered 10, after V lost 3 bases and J lost 7 bases. The CDR3 is made up of 16 amino acids. Germline V lookup: CDR1 MNHEY, CDR2 SMNVEV (reference sequence). CDR3: CASSFQGTGFREKLFF. DNA for the CDR3: TGTGCCAGCAGTTTTCAAGGGACAGGATTTCGTGAAAAACTGTTTTTT.

This clonotype was counted at least ten times. The CDR3 DNA reads as TGCAGTGCTAGAGACAGGGTAGGACACACTGAAGCTTTCTTT. Translated: CSARDRVGHTEAFF. This rearrangement joins TRBV20-1 to TRBJ1-1; a possible D gene is TRBD1 (5 bases). From germline, CDR1 is DFQATT and CDR2 SNEGSKA (reference sequence). The CDR3 extends over 14 amino acids. Trimming removed 0 bases at V and 3 bases at J, with 11 bases between.

In this sample, this clonotype turned up a few times. V is TRBV4-3 and J is TRBJ1-1; no firm D call. V was trimmed by 0 bases and J by 5 bases, leaving 7 bases between them. CDR1 and CDR2 (germline): LGHNA, YSLEER. The CDR3 totals 13 residues. In DNA, the CDR3 is TGCGCCAGCAGCCAAGAACCTACGACTGAAGCTTTCTTT. This translates into CASSQEPTTEAFF.

This clonotype appeared many times. V gene TRBV4-2 combines with J gene TRBJ1-1, with D hard to call. The V end was cut by 0 bases, the J end by 3 bases, with 5 bases between. Per the germline V gene, CDR1 is LGHNA and CDR2 is YNFKEQ. The CDR3 totals 13 residues. The CDR3 DNA reads as TGTGCCAGCAGCCAAGATGGGGACACTGAAGCTTTCTTT. Protein sequence: CASSQDGDTEAFF.

This clonotype was seen many times. The chain is built from TRBV7-2 and TRBJ1-2; weak D call: TRBD1 (6 bases). Germline values: CDR1 SGHTA, CDR2 FQGNSA. The CDR3 spans 14 residues. Deletions cut 1 base from V and 8 bases from J, with 14 bases between. As DNA, the CDR3 is TGTGCCAGCAGCTTAGTGGAGGGGGTAGGCGGCTACACCTTC. This translates into CASSLVEGVGGYTF.

This clonotype was counted ten times or more. The chain uses TRBV4-3 and TRBJ1-5; D remains unclear. Trimming removed 0 bases from V and 0 bases from J, with 6 bases in between. CDR1 is LGHNA and CDR2 is YSLEER in the germline V gene. This CDR3 has 15 residues. The CDR3 DNA follows: TGCGCCAGCAGCCAAGACCCAAATAGCAATCAGCCCCAGCATTTT. This codes for CASSQDPNSNQPQHF.

V and J are TRBV9 and TRBJ2-1; a possible D gene is TRBD2 (5 bases). Between the trimmed V and J ends, which lost 3 bases and 6 bases, there was a span of 10 bases. CDR3 length: 13 residues. Germline CDR1 reads SGDLS; CDR2 reads YYNGEE. The CDR3 region is CASSGGNGNEQFF. The CDR3 region has the DNA TGTGCCAGCAGCGGAGGGAACGGCAATGAGCAGTTCTTC. Using reference TRBV9 and TRBJ2-1 for the parts outside the CDR3, the full variable domain is DSGVTQTPKHLITATGQRVTLRCSPRSGDLSVYWYQQSLDQGLQFLIQYYNGEERAKGNILERFSAQQFPDLHSELNLSSLELGDSALYFCASSGGNGNEQFFGPGTRLTVL.

CDR3 bases: TGTGCCAGCAGCTTAGTGCAAGGGCCCAATGAGCAGTTCTTC. Its protein product is CASSLVQGPNEQFF. The V gene is TRBV11-2, the J gene TRBJ2-1; D gene ambiguous. The CDR3 loop spans 14 amino acids. Trimming took 1 base from V and 6 from J, leaving 10 bases between them. CDR1 SGHAT and CDR2 FQNNGV come from the germline V gene. Full variable domain (rest looked up from reference TRBV11-2 and TRBJ2-1): EAGVAQSPRYKIIEKRQSVAFWCNPISGHATLYWYQQILGQGPKLLIQFQNNGVVDDSQLPKDRFSAERLKGVDSTLKIQPAKLEDSAVYLCASSLVQGPNEQFFGPGTRLTVL.

This clonotype was recorded at least ten times. The CDR3 here is CASSLGGTATYNEQFF. CDR3 in DNA: TGTGCCAGCAGTTTAGGAGGGACAGCAACCTACAATGAGCAGTTCTTC. This chain connects TRBV28 to TRBJ2-1; D might be TRBD1 (7 bases). This CDR3 is 16 amino acids long. The V end lost 2 bases, the J end lost 2 bases, and 13 bases lay between the germline ends. Germline V gene data show CDR1 as MDHEN and CDR2 as SYDVKM. The full variable domain, rest sourced from reference TRBV28 and TRBJ2-1, is DVKVTQSSRYLVKRTGEKVFLECVQDMDHENMFWYRQDPGLGLRLIYFSYDVKMKEKGDIPEGYSVSREKKERFSLILESASTNQTSMYLCASSLGGTATYNEQFFGPGTRLTVL.

The V call is TRBV5-1, the J call TRBJ2-7; no reliable D call. The CDR3 is made up of 15 amino acids. From germline, CDR1 is SGHRS and CDR2 YFSETQ. Trimming stripped 1 base from V and 0 bases from J, with 11 bases between. In nucleotides, the CDR3 is TGCGCCAGCAGCTTGAGTGGGCAGTCCTCCTACGAGCAGTACTTC. It is translated as CASSLSGQSSYEQYF.

This clonotype was seen repeatedly, ten times or more. The genes are TRBV20-1 and TRBJ2-1; 10 bases fit TRBD2. V gave up 5 bases and J gave up 0 bases; unmatched junction bases: 4. Germline lookup yields CDR1 DFQATT and CDR2 SNEGSKA (reference sequence). CDR3 length: 15 amino acids. CDR3 sequence: CSARRLAGSYNEQFF. CDR3 bases: TGCAGTGCTCGTAGACTAGCGGGCTCCTACAATGAGCAGTTCTTC.

This clonotype was observed many times. The genes are TRBV7-2 and TRBJ2-7; the match to TRBD2 covers 8 bases. V shed 5 bases, J shed 8 bases, and the junction held 14 bases outside the gene matches. Germline V gene data show CDR1 as SGHTA and CDR2 as FQGNSA. The CDR3 extends over 15 amino acids. The CDR3 protein is CASSDKREPQRQQYF. The CDR3 DNA is TGTGCCAGCAGCGATAAGCGGGAGCCTCAGCGCCAGCAGTACTTC.

In this sample, this clonotype turned up many times. The chain combines TRBV12-3 or TRBV12-4 with TRBJ2-4, with 11 bases identical to TRBD2. V gave up 5 bases and J gave up 7 bases; unmatched junction bases: 7. The CDR3 is 15 amino acids. CDR3 loop: CASSLIAGGLNIQYF. In nucleotides, the CDR3 is TGTGCCAGCAGTCTGATAGCGGGAGGGTTGAACATTCAGTACTTC.

This clonotype was seen many times. The rearrangement links TRBV6-5 to TRBJ1-5; 9 nucleotides line up with TRBD1. V was clipped by 0 bases and J by 6 bases; unmatched bases: 3. Germline V gene lookup returns CDR1 MNHEY and CDR2 SVGAGI. The CDR3 is 15 amino acids. CDR3 DNA sequence: TGTGCCAGCAGTTACTCGGGACAGGGAGGTCAGCCCCAGCATTTT. Translation: CASSYSGQGGQPQHF.

This clonotype came up many times. CDR3 sequence reads: CASSFSGNIQYF. CDR3 DNA sequence: TGTGCCAGCAGTTTTAGTGGGAACATTCAGTACTTC. The chain joins TRBV12-3 or TRBV12-4 to TRBJ2-4, with D unresolved. V was shortened by 3 bases and J by 7 bases, with 7 bases between the two germline ends. This CDR3 region has 12 residues.

This clonotype was counted many times. This chain links TRBV2 with TRBJ2-2, with D possibly being TRBD1 (5 bases). Trimming pared 5 bases from V and 4 bases from J, leaving 11 bases between. Germline V CDR1 and CDR2: SNHLY, FYNNEI. The CDR3 length is 14 residues. The CDR3 protein is CASSPRGSTGELFF. The CDR3 bases are TGTGCCAGCAGTCCAAGGGGTAGCACCGGGGAGCTGTTTTTT.

This clonotype was counted at least ten times. The V call is TRBV10-3, the J call TRBJ2-5; D is possibly TRBD1 or TRBD2 (6 bases each). CDR3 length equals 14 residues. Germline CDR1 and CDR2: ENHRY and SYGVKD. V lost 6 bases and J 0 bases, leaving 11 bases between the germline ends. CDR3 in DNA: TGTGCCATCAGAGAGGGGGGCGACCAAGAGACCCAGTACTTC. It codes for CAIREGGDQETQYF.

This clonotype was seen at least ten times. CDR3 residues: CATSDQRQARGPDTQYF. DNA for the CDR3: TGTGCCACCAGTGACCAAAGACAAGCGAGGGGCCCAGATACGCAGTATTTT. This rearrangement joins TRBV24-1 to TRBJ2-3; tentatively, D is TRBD1 or TRBD2 (5 bases each). Germline V lookup: CDR1 KGHDR, CDR2 SFDVKD. CDR3 length: 17 amino acids. Between the trimmed V and J ends, which lost 4 bases and 4 bases, there was a span of 20 bases.

This clonotype came up many times. The V call is TRBV10-3, the J call TRBJ2-1; D may be TRBD2 (5 bases). V lost 8 bases, J lost 1 base, and 12 bases lay in between. The CDR3 totals 14 residues. Germline V lookup: CDR1 ENHRY, CDR2 SYGVKD. In nucleotides, the CDR3 is TGTGCCATCGGACTCGGAGTGTCCTACAATGAGCAGTTCTTC. Amino acids: CAIGLGVSYNEQFF.

This clonotype was detected many times. The genes are TRBV28 and TRBJ2-7, with 7 bases identical to TRBD1. Germline lookup yields CDR1 MDHEN and CDR2 SYDVKM. The CDR3 sequence is 13 residues long. V gave up 7 bases and J gave up 3 bases; unmatched junction bases: 6. CDR3 bases: TGTGCCAGCACCCGGACAGGAGACTACGAGCAGTACTTC. Translation gives CASTRTGDYEQYF.

This clonotype came up many times. The V and J genes are TRBV20-1 and TRBJ2-5, with 7 nucleotides matching TRBD1. This CDR3 has 12 residues. Germline V CDR1 and CDR2: DFQATT, SNEGSKA (reference sequence). J was trimmed by 4 bases and V by 3 bases; bases with no gene match: 2. Here the CDR3 DNA reads TGCAGTGCTAGCAACAGGGGAGAGACCCAGTACTTC. Its protein product is CSASNRGETQYF.

In its sample, this clonotype was seen a few times. The rearrangement joins TRBV5-1 to TRBJ2-5; 10 bases agree with TRBD2. Germline CDR1 is SGHRS and CDR2 is YFSETQ. The V gene end was trimmed by 0 bases and the J gene end by 7 bases; junction bases not matched to a gene: 6. The CDR3 has 15 residues. The CDR3 region is CASSLVAGGQGTQYF. DNA for the CDR3: TGCGCCAGCAGCTTGGTAGCGGGGGGCCAGGGGACCCAGTACTTC.

The rearrangement uses TRBV7-9 and TRBJ1-2, with D tentatively TRBD1 (5 bases). The CDR3 runs to 15 residues. V shed 2 bases and J shed 8 bases, with 18 bases lying between them. CDR1 is SEHNR and CDR2 is FQNEAQ in the germline V gene (reference sequence). The CDR3 loop reads CASSLREVLGPGYTF. CDR3 DNA sequence: TGTGCCAGCAGCTTAAGGGAGGTTTTGGGACCCGGCTACACCTTC.

The genes are TRBV7-2 and TRBJ1-5; D may be TRBD1 (5 bases). Germline loops: CDR1 SGHTA, CDR2 FQGNSA. The CDR3 runs to 11 residues. Trimming took off 4 bases at V and 9 bases at J, with 7 bases between the two ends. The CDR3 region is CASSYGGPQHF. Here the CDR3 DNA reads TGTGCCAGCAGCTACGGGGGGCCCCAGCATTTT.

At least ten counts were recorded for this clonotype. The J gene is TRBJ1-2, the V gene TRBV10-3, with D unclear. Trimming stripped 0 bases from V and 5 bases from J, with 10 bases between. Germline CDR1 reads ENHRY; CDR2 reads SYGVKD. CDR3 length: 14 residues. CDR3 sequence reads: CAISESGITYGYTF. CDR3 coding DNA: TGTGCCATCAGTGAGTCGGGGATCACTTATGGCTACACCTTC.

This clonotype has at least ten counts. This sequence joins TRBV4-3 and TRBJ2-2; no definite D call. The CDR3 is 12 amino acids. V dropped 5 bases and J dropped 6 bases, with 7 bases sitting between them. Germline V gene sequence: CDR1 LGHNA, CDR2 YSLEER. Here the CDR3 DNA reads TGCGCCAGCAGCAGGAAGGCCGGGGAGCTGTTTTTT. Encoded protein: CASSRKAGELFF.

At least ten counts were recorded for this clonotype. The rearrangement links TRBV11-2 to TRBJ1-2, with D uncertain. CDR3 length: 15 residues. Germline values: CDR1 SGHAT, CDR2 FQNNGV. V dropped 5 bases and J dropped 7 bases, with 20 bases sitting between them. The DNA of the CDR3 is TGTGCCAGCAGCCCCGACCTATCCGGAGTAGGTGGCTACACCTTC. Translating gives CASSPDLSGVGGYTF.

This clonotype turned up a few times. The CDR3 sequence: CASSDPGHDTGELFF. For the CDR3, the DNA is TGCGCCAGCAGCGATCCGGGCCACGACACCGGGGAGCTGTTTTTT. The V gene is TRBV5-1, the J gene TRBJ2-2; D is uncertain. V shed 4 bases and J shed 3 bases, with 13 bases lying between them. This CDR3 is 15 amino acids long. Germline V CDR1 and CDR2: SGHRS, YFSETQ.